The clone carrying this T cell receptor (beta chain) appeared a single time. This record belongs to a study of technical replicates of blood from a few donors. The assay was immunoSEQ multiplex PCR, and TCRdb's table has in-frame clones only and misses some. In the table there are about 66,000 clones, approximately 90% of which are singletons. The trim removed 0 bases at V and 9 bases at J, leaving 10 bases unmatched. Germline V gene sequence: CDR1 SNHLY, CDR2 FYNNEI. The CDR3 consists of 16 residues. The chain carries TRBV2 and TRBJ2-1, with TRBD1 matching over 8 bases. The TCR sequence derives from a human donor in good health. Some clones in this sample may be carry-over from other donors' samples. Specimen: PBMCs. CDR3 DNA sequence: TGTGCCAGCAGTGAAGCGCTCGGGACAGGCCCAATTGAGCAGTTCTTC. Its protein is CASSEALGTGPIEQFF.